This TCR beta chain was sequenced for a study of shared clonotypes between healthy human individuals. Running of the assay took place at deep level. Sequenced by immunoSEQ multiplex PCR; TCRdb stores in-frame clones only, minus some. Of some 2,000,000 clones in the sample, roughly 96% were seen once. This CDR3 is 15 amino acids long. In germline, CDR1 is SGHRS, CDR2 YFSETQ. V was cut by 0 bases and J by 5 bases, with 11 bases left in between. Sequencing was done on a sample of naive CD4+ T cells sorted from blood. This sample's subset: CD45RA+ positively selected. V usage is TRBV5-1 and J usage is TRBJ1-4; D is possibly TRBD1 (6 bases). The TCR was taken from a man aged 18-30 years in good health. The CDR3 nucleotides read TGCGCCAGCAGCTTGGCCGGGGGGCGAAATGAAAAACTGTTTTTT. Translation gives CASSLAGGRNEKLFF.